These 20 T cell receptor beta chains were all obtained from the same sample, sequenced in a study of identical twins. From the 5' RACE reads, TCRdb called clonotypes with MiXCR, one entry per CDR3 protein. This table holds roughly 1,500,000 distinct CDR3 sequences, about 30% found once. The sample consisted of cord blood. The receptors here all came from a newborn girl in good health.

This chain connects TRBV27 to TRBJ2-7; 14 bases line up with TRBD2. CDR1 MNHEY and CDR2 SMNVEV come from the germline V gene (reference sequence). V dropped 2 bases and J dropped 3; count of bases not matched to a gene: 6. The CDR3 sequence is 17 residues long. CDR3 nucleotides: TGTGCCAGCAGTTTAGAGAAGGGACTAGCGGGGGTCTACGAGCAGTACTTC. Protein product: CASSLEKGLAGVYEQYF.

Concerning this clonotype: A much larger clone lies one base from this, so it may be a read error. This rearrangement joins TRBV4-2 to TRBJ2-1; the D gene is possibly TRBD2 (6 bases). The DNA end is more similar to TRBJ2-7, so the J call may be wrong. From germline, CDR1 is LGHNA and CDR2 YNFKEQ. The CDR3 extends over 15 amino acids. CDR3: CASSQFSGSYNEQYF. CDR3 coding DNA: TGTGCCAGCAGCCAGTTTAGCGGCTCCTACAATGAGCAGTACTTC.

The chain uses TRBV5-6 and TRBJ2-3, with D uncertain. This CDR3 has 13 residues. CDR1 and CDR2 from the germline V gene are SGHDT and YYEEEE. V lost 2 bases, J lost 2 bases, and 6 bases lay in between. The CDR3 loop reads CASSFVLTDTQYF. The CDR3 region has the DNA TGTGCCAGCAGCTTCGTCCTCACAGATACGCAGTATTTT.

This clonotype was picked up a small number of times. The chain carries TRBV10-3 and TRBJ2-1; 9 bases align to TRBD2. Germline-derived CDR1 and CDR2 are ENHRY and SYGVKD. V lost 7 bases and J lost 6; bases outside the gene matches: 10. This CDR3 has 15 amino acids. The CDR3 DNA reads TGTGCCATCACCGCACTAGCGGGTAAAGTCAATGAGCAGTTCTTC. Amino acids: CAITALAGKVNEQFF.

The chain joins TRBV5-1 to TRBJ2-3, with TRBD2 identical over 7 bases. The CDR3 sequence is 17 residues long. V lost 0 bases, J lost 1 base, and 8 bases stayed unmatched. Looked up from germline, CDR1 is SGHRS and CDR2 is YFSETQ. CDR3 bases: TGCGCCAGCAGCTTGGGGGTAGCGGGTTCCCGCACAGATACGCAGTATTTT. Amino acids: CASSLGVAGSRTDTQYF.

The V call is TRBV18, the J call TRBJ2-1, with 9 nucleotides matching TRBD2. Losses at the gene ends were 5 bases for V and 4 bases for J; bases not matched to a gene: 9. Germline CDR1 KGHSH, CDR2 LQKENI. The CDR3 has 16 amino acids. CDR3 amino acids: CASSFTGTSPYNEQFF. The CDR3 DNA reads as TGTGCCAGCTCATTTACCGGGACTAGCCCTTACAATGAGCAGTTCTTC.

A few counts support this clonotype. The rearrangement joins TRBV7-2 to TRBJ2-3; 13 bases match TRBD2. CDR1 SGHTA and CDR2 FQGNSA come from the germline V gene. The CDR3 length is 15 residues. Losses at the gene ends were 1 base for V and 7 bases for J; bases not matched to a gene: 2. The CDR3 protein is CASSLVLAGGHTQYF. In nucleotides, the CDR3 is TGTGCCAGCAGCTTAGTACTAGCGGGAGGGCATACGCAGTATTTT.

This chain connects TRBV6-5 to TRBJ1-1; D possibly corresponds to TRBD1 (5 bases). Germline CDR1 reads MNHEY; CDR2 reads SVGAGI. The ends were cut back, 0 bases at V and 4 bases at J, with 21 bases in the middle. The CDR3 length is 18 residues. The DNA of the CDR3 is TGTGCCAGCAGTTACTCGATCAGGGTTCTTCGACGAAGCACTGAAGCTTTCTTT. Amino acids: CASSYSIRVLRRSTEAFF.

This clonotype was detected only a few times. The gene calls are TRBV20-1 and TRBJ1-4, with D possibly matching TRBD1 (6 bases). Trimming shortened V by 3 bases and J by 4 bases, and 12 bases separated the two germline ends. This CDR3 contains 14 residues. CDR1 is DFQATT and CDR2 is SNEGSKA in the germline V gene (reference sequence). CDR3 DNA: TGCAGTGCTAGCACAGGGCTCAATAATGAAAAACTGTTTTTT. Protein sequence: CSASTGLNNEKLFF.

The chain carries TRBV4-1 and TRBJ1-3, with TRBD1 as a possible D gene (5 bases). The CDR3 extends over 16 amino acids. Germline CDR1 MGHRA, CDR2 YSYEKL. Trimming removed 5 bases from V and 0 bases from J, with 14 bases in between. DNA of the CDR3: TGCGCCAGCAGCGATATGGGGGGTGGCTCTGGAAACACCATATATTTT. Protein product: CASSDMGGGSGNTIYF.

The V and J genes are TRBV27 and TRBJ2-7; 7 nucleotides align to TRBD2. V lost 5 bases, J lost 1 base, and 11 bases stayed unmatched. CDR1 is MNHEY and CDR2 is SMNVEV in the germline V gene (reference sequence). The CDR3 consists of 16 residues. The CDR3 loop reads CASSPDLAAPSYEQYF. The CDR3, as DNA: TGTGCCAGCAGTCCCGATCTAGCGGCCCCTTCCTACGAGCAGTACTTC.

The chain uses TRBV30 and TRBJ2-4; D is possibly TRBD1 (6 bases). The ends were cut back, 1 base at V and 6 bases at J, with 10 bases in the middle. Germline V gives CDR1 GTSNPN, CDR2 SVGIG (reference sequence). The CDR3 is 13 amino acids. The CDR3 coding sequence is TGTGCCTGGAGTGGGGACACTAGAAACATTCAGTACTTC. Amino acids: CAWSGDTRNIQYF.

This clonotype appeared a few times. The rearrangement joins TRBV5-1 to TRBJ2-1; maybe TRBD2 (6 bases). With 1 base removed from V and 10 bases from J, the gap between germline ends came to 12 bases. Germline loops: CDR1 SGHRS, CDR2 YFSETQ. This CDR3 spans 13 amino acids. The CDR3 protein is CASSLTGEGEQFF. The CDR3 DNA follows: TGCGCCAGCAGCTTGACGGGAGAGGGCGAGCAGTTCTTC.

This clonotype was detected a few times. This chain links TRBV6-5 with TRBJ2-3; D is perhaps TRBD2 (6 bases). The CDR3 covers 15 residues. Per the germline V gene, CDR1 is MNHEY and CDR2 is SVGAGI. V was shortened by 7 bases and J by 0 bases, with 14 bases between the two germline ends. The CDR3 region has the DNA TGTGCCAGCACTCTTTCGGGACTTAGCACAGATACGCAGTATTTT. As protein: CASTLSGLSTDTQYF.

This rearrangement joins TRBV15 to TRBJ2-7, with 9 bases aligning to TRBD2. Germline V CDR1 and CDR2: LNHNV, YYDKDF (reference sequence). The CDR3 is 16 residues long. V shed 0 bases, J shed 3 bases, and the junction held 6 bases outside the gene matches. CDR3 nucleotides: TGTGCCACCAGCAGAGATCGCCTAGCGGGATTCTACGAGCAGTACTTC. It encodes CATSRDRLAGFYEQYF.

This clonotype was seen a few times. CDR3 nucleotide sequence: TGTGCCAGCAGCACCCTTCTAGCGGGTGTAAACACAGATACGCAGTATTTT. It specifies CASSTLLAGVNTDTQYF. The chain is built from TRBV7-8 and TRBJ2-3, with 8 bases fitting TRBD2. With V trimmed by 5 bases and J by 2 bases, 12 bases remained unmatched. In germline, CDR1 is SGHVS, CDR2 FQNEAQ. The CDR3 runs to 17 residues.

The chain's CDR3 is CSARFQAEGNTIYF. DNA for the CDR3: TGCAGTGCTAGATTCCAGGCCGAAGGAAACACCATATATTTT. V usage is TRBV20-1 and J usage is TRBJ1-3; unclear D gene. The CDR3 is 14 amino acids. V lost 2 bases, J lost 4 bases, and 12 bases lay in between. Germline-derived CDR1 and CDR2 are DFQATT and SNEGSKA (reference sequence).

The CDR3 DNA reads as TGTGCCAGCAGCTTCTTACTCCTAGCGAATGGCTCCTACAATGAGCAGTTCTTC. This gives the protein CASSFLLLANGSYNEQFF. The chain carries TRBV7-2 and TRBJ2-1; possible D gene TRBD2, 6 bases. This CDR3 comprises 18 residues. Trimming removed 3 bases at V and 0 bases at J, with 18 bases between. Germline V gene sequence: CDR1 SGHTA, CDR2 FQGNSA.

The chain employs TRBV19 and TRBJ1-1; D remains ambiguous. V lost 3 bases and J 1 base, leaving 9 bases between the germline ends. CDR1 and CDR2 (germline): LNHDA, SQIVND (reference sequence). The CDR3 is 14 residues long. The CDR3 loop reads CASSIGLQNTEAFF. DNA for the CDR3: TGTGCCAGTAGTATCGGGCTCCAGAACACTGAAGCTTTCTTT.

The rearrangement links TRBV6-8 to TRBJ2-5; D ambiguous. V gave up 0 bases and J gave up 1 base, with 18 bases separating them. CDR1 MNHGY and CDR2 SAAAGT come from the germline V gene. CDR3 length equals 18 residues. CDR3 loop: CASSYSNMCCGGQETQYF. The CDR3 DNA sequence: TGTGCCAGCAGTTACTCGAACATGTGCTGTGGCGGCCAAGAGACCCAGTACTTC.